The 23 T cell receptor beta chains below were found in one sample sequenced in a study of shared clonotypes between healthy human individuals. Assay used: immunoSEQ multiplex PCR; TCRdb lists only in-frame clones, some missing. The sample contains roughly 2.6 million clones, more than 80% of which appear only once. Sequencing was performed on naive CD4+ T cells sorted from blood. Subset denoted: CD45RA+ positively selected. These receptors were taken from a man aged 18 to 35 in good health.

The chain employs TRBV5-1 and TRBJ1-2; TRBD1 matches 7 bases. The germline CDR1 and CDR2 sequences are SGHRS and YFSETQ. The CDR3 consists of 15 residues. After removal of 3 bases from V and 5 bases from J, the junction contained 10 bases not matched to a gene. The CDR3 region has the DNA TGCGCCAGCAGCTCTGGGACAGCTACTACTTATGGCTACACCTTC. This gives the protein CASSSGTATTYGYTF.

In its sample, this clone was seen a few times. V is TRBV6-1 and J is TRBJ1-6; TRBD1 might be the D (5 bases). V was cut by 4 bases and J by 6 bases, with 7 bases left in between. CDR1 MNHNS and CDR2 SASEGT come from the germline V gene. This CDR3 is 13 amino acids long. The CDR3 bases are TGTGCCAGCAGTGGACAGTTTAATTCACCCCTCCACTTT. Translating it yields CASSGQFNSPLHF.

The chain links TRBV2 to TRBJ1-6; D ambiguous. Germline CDR1 SNHLY, CDR2 FYNNEI. Trimming took off 3 bases at V and 0 bases at J, with 12 bases between the two ends. There are 17 residues in the CDR3. For the CDR3, the DNA is TGTGCCAGCAGTGACAACAGTTTAAGCTCCTATAATTCACCCCTCCACTTT. It is translated as CASSDNSLSSYNSPLHF. The entire variable domain, with the rest obtained from reference TRBV2 and TRBJ1-6, is as follows: EPEVTQTPSHQVTQMGQEVILRCVPISNHLYFYWYRQILGQKVEFLVSFYNNEISEKSEIFDDQFSVERPDGSNFTLKIRSTKLEDSAMYFCASSDNSLSSYNSPLHFGNGTRLTVT.

The V gene is TRBV6-6, the J gene TRBJ2-4; D gene uncertain. Germline V gene data show CDR1 as MNHNY and CDR2 as SVGAGI (reference sequence). The CDR3 has 14 residues. Deletions cut 8 bases from V and 0 bases from J, with 11 bases between. The CDR3 DNA reads TGTGCCAGCGGCTCGGGCTTAGCCAAAAACATTCAGTACTTC. Translating it yields CASGSGLAKNIQYF.

This chain uses TRBV5-6 with TRBJ2-1, with TRBD2 identical over 10 bases. This CDR3 has 18 residues. The germline V gene has CDR1 SGHDT and CDR2 YYEEEE. Trimming at V came to 0 bases and at J to 3 bases, leaving 9 bases not matched to a gene. The CDR3 protein is CASSLGGASGSIYNEQFF. The CDR3 DNA is TGTGCCAGCAGCTTGGGTGGGGCTAGCGGGAGTATCTACAATGAGCAGTTCTTC.

This clone is a singleton in its sample. The CDR3 spells CASAPGPQGSGYTF. CDR3 in DNA: TGTGCCAGCGCTCCCGGGCCTCAGGGTTCCGGCTACACCTTC. The chain uses TRBV9 and TRBJ1-2, with a weak D call TRBD1 (5 bases). Trimming took 7 bases from V and 8 from J, leaving 21 bases between them. Germline-derived CDR1 and CDR2 are SGDLS and YYNGEE. This CDR3 has 14 residues.

The chain joins TRBV5-1 to TRBJ2-5, with TRBD1 identical over 11 bases. After removal of 4 bases from V and 2 bases from J, the junction contained 7 bases not matched to a gene. Germline V lookup: CDR1 SGHRS, CDR2 YFSETQ. The CDR3 totals 16 residues. CDR3 bases: TGCGCCAGCAGCCCCACGGGACAGGGGGGTCAAGAGACCCAGTACTTC. Translation: CASSPTGQGGQETQYF.

The chain combines TRBV4-3 with TRBJ2-1; TRBD2 agrees at 12 bases. Germline V gives CDR1 LGHNA, CDR2 YSLEER. This CDR3 is 18 amino acids long. V shed 0 bases, J shed 7 bases, and the junction held 10 bases outside the gene matches. CDR3 DNA sequence: TGCGCCAGCAGCCAAGACCCGCAGGGACTAGCGGGTTCTAATGAGCAGTTCTTC. Its protein product is CASSQDPQGLAGSNEQFF.

The rearrangement uses TRBV5-4 and TRBJ1-1; tentatively, D is TRBD1 (5 bases). The V and J ends lost 1 base and 0 bases respectively, with 10 bases between them. The CDR3 has 15 residues. Germline CDR1 reads SGHNT; CDR2 reads YYREEE (reference sequence). The CDR3 here is CASSLRDSLNTEAFF. CDR3 bases: TGTGCCAGCAGCTTGCGTGACAGCCTGAACACTGAAGCTTTCTTT.

V gene TRBV30 combines with J gene TRBJ2-3, with TRBD2 matching 8 bases. After removal of 0 bases from V and 2 bases from J, the junction contained 4 bases not matched to a gene. This CDR3 has 15 amino acids. Germline V lookup: CDR1 GTSNPN, CDR2 SVGIG (reference sequence). The CDR3 loop is CAWSVTSAYTDTQYF. CDR3 DNA: TGTGCCTGGAGTGTGACTAGCGCATACACAGATACGCAGTATTTT.

V usage is TRBV21-1 and J usage is TRBJ1-1. TRBV21-1 is assigned pseudogene status. The CDR3 contains 14 residues. The CDR3 DNA is TGTGCCAGCCCCCTCCGTCCCATGAACACTGAAGCTTTCTTT. This encodes CASPLRPMNTEAFF.

This clone is a singleton in its sample. In DNA, the CDR3 is TGTGCCAGCAGTTCACAGGGGCTCAATCAGCCCCAGCATTTT. Translation gives CASSSQGLNQPQHF. The chain joins TRBV6-6 to TRBJ1-5; TRBD1 matches 7 bases. The CDR3 is 14 residues long. Germline V gene data show CDR1 as MNHNY and CDR2 as SVGAGI (reference sequence). The V segment lost 4 bases and the J segment 3 bases; nucleotides outside the gene matches: 3.

This rearrangement joins TRBV19 to TRBJ2-3; TRBD1 or TRBD2 may be the D gene (6 bases each). This CDR3 has 15 residues. The ends were cut back, 5 bases at V and 4 bases at J, with 16 bases in the middle. Germline V gene data show CDR1 as LNHDA and CDR2 as SQIVND (reference sequence). DNA of the CDR3: TGTGCCAGTAGTGATCGGGGGCTCATCGCAGATACGCAGTATTTT. This gives the protein CASSDRGLIADTQYF. Looking up the rest from reference TRBV19 and TRBJ2-3 gives the full variable domain: DGGITQSPKYLFRKEGQNVTLSCEQNLNHDAMYWYRQDPGQGLRLIYYSQIVNDFQKGDIAEGYSVSREKKESFPLTVTSAQKNPTAFYLCASSDRGLIADTQYFGPGTRLTVL.

Comments on this clone: The same CDR3 is also encoded by other DNA sequences in this sample. The V call is TRBV5-4, the J call TRBJ2-5; 8 bases map to TRBD2. CDR3 length equals 15 residues. After removal of 2 bases from V and 5 bases from J, the junction contained 8 bases not matched to a gene. CDR1 and CDR2 (germline): SGHNT, YYREEE (reference sequence). CDR3 protein: CASSLRLAGGETQYF. CDR3 in DNA: TGTGCCAGCAGCTTACGGCTAGCGGGTGGTGAGACCCAGTACTTC.

In its sample, this clone was seen once. The rearrangement links TRBV19 to TRBJ2-3; D is tentatively TRBD1 or TRBD2 (5 bases each). Trimming shortened V by 6 bases and J by 4 bases, and 14 bases separated the two germline ends. The CDR3 sequence is 14 residues long. Germline CDR1 LNHDA, CDR2 SQIVND (reference sequence). DNA of the CDR3: TGTGCCAGTAGGAGGGCAGGGAGACCAGATACGCAGTATTTT. It translates to CASRRAGRPDTQYF.

This chain joins TRBV5-5 and TRBJ2-7, with a weak D call TRBD1 (5 bases). Germline V gene data show CDR1 as SGHKS and CDR2 as YYEKEE (reference sequence). The CDR3 consists of 15 residues. V lost 0 bases, J lost 2 bases, and 12 bases lay in between. CDR3 DNA sequence: TGTGCCAGCAGCTTGGCCCCAGGGAACCCCTACGAGCAGTACTTC. Its translation: CASSLAPGNPYEQYF.

The chain links TRBV9 to TRBJ2-2; TRBD1 is a possible D gene (7 bases). The CDR3 consists of 16 residues. Germline V gene lookup returns CDR1 SGDLS and CDR2 YYNGEE. Trimming removed 5 bases from V and 1 base from J, with 15 bases in between. The DNA for the CDR3 is TGTGCCAGCAGTTCAAACAGGGGAGGGAACACCGGGGAGCTGTTTTTT. Encoded protein: CASSSNRGGNTGELFF. Full variable domain (remainder filled in from reference TRBV9 and TRBJ2-2): DSGVTQTPKHLITATGQRVTLRCSPRSGDLSVYWYQQSLDQGLQFLIQYYNGEERAKGNILERFSAQQFPDLHSELNLSSLELGDSALYFCASSSNRGGNTGELFFGEGSRLTVL.

This chain uses TRBV15 with TRBJ2-7; 11 bases agree with TRBD2. This CDR3 is built from 16 residues. Germline loops: CDR1 LNHNV, CDR2 YYDKDF (reference sequence). J lost 5 bases, V lost 2 bases, and 8 bases had no gene match. The CDR3 sequence: CATSRFGLAGLNEQYF. CDR3 coding DNA: TGTGCCACCAGCAGATTTGGACTAGCGGGCTTGAACGAGCAGTACTTC.

The CDR3 DNA follows: TGTGCCAGCAGCCAGTCGCTGGGGGGTTGGACAGATACGCAGTATTTT. Encoded protein: CASSQSLGGWTDTQYF. The genes are TRBV9 and TRBJ2-3, with a possible D match to TRBD2 (6 bases). This CDR3 comprises 16 residues. The germline V and J ends were trimmed by 4 bases and 3 bases, with 18 bases remaining between them. CDR1 SGDLS and CDR2 YYNGEE come from the germline V gene.

This chain links TRBV15 with TRBJ2-7; D call uncertain. Germline values: CDR1 LNHNV, CDR2 YYDKDF (reference sequence). Between the trimmed V and J ends, which lost 1 base and 5 bases, there was a span of 12 bases. CDR3 length: 14 amino acids. The CDR3 protein is CATSRGADAHEQYF. The CDR3 DNA reads TGTGCCACCAGCAGAGGTGCAGACGCCCACGAGCAGTACTTC.

The chain is built from TRBV6-7 and TRBJ2-2; D is unresolved. TRBV6-7 is an open reading frame, and its role is uncertain. V was trimmed by 6 bases and J by 1 base, leaving 15 bases between them. The CDR3 sequence is 16 residues long. CDR3 DNA sequence: TGTGCCAGCAGGAATAGCCGGACGGTGAACACCGGGGAGCTGTTTTTT. Translated: CASRNSRTVNTGELFF.

This clone was seen a few times. This chain links TRBV14 with TRBJ1-1; D perhaps matches TRBD1 (5 bases). V lost 4 bases and J 6 bases, leaving 18 bases between the germline ends. The CDR3 runs 15 residues. Germline V gives CDR1 SGHDN, CDR2 FVKESK. Here the CDR3 DNA reads TGTGCCAGCAGCCTCGCCTTCGGGGGATCTGCTGAAGCTTTCTTT. It translates to CASSLAFGGSAEAFF.

This clone came up a few times. The identical CDR3 is also encoded by other nucleotide sequences in the sample. The chain has TRBV30 and TRBJ1-1; D is unresolved. CDR1 and CDR2 (germline): GTSNPN, SVGIG (reference sequence). V lost 1 base and J 1 base, leaving 4 bases between the germline ends. This CDR3 region has 12 residues. The CDR3 loop reads CAWSGQNTEAFF. Written as DNA, the CDR3 is TGTGCCTGGAGTGGCCAGAACACTGAAGCTTTCTTT.